This entry concerns a single T cell receptor beta chain. This clone's antigen is unknown. Since a much larger clone is just one base distant, this may be a read error. The TCR beta CDR3 regions were amplified from the RNA transcripts. A first-round RT-PCR of the TCR CDR3 used the HTBI primer set with the Qiagen OneStep RT-PCR kit. A second multiplex PCR round built the libraries, followed by size selection and purification. Libraries were sequenced paired-end with 100 bp reads on an Illumina HiSeq2000. Processing in the source paper ran as follows. SOAPnuke was used to process the raw data, throwing out any read that contained adapters or uncalled bases, had a mean Phred below 15, or lacked an exact constant-primer or identifier match. COPE v1.2.5 was used to merge high-quality paired reads, and clonotypes were defined as unique nucleotide sequences. Clonotypes were aligned to IMGT TRBV, TRBD and TRBJ reference segments using MiTCR v1.1. The analysis was restricted to V-J combinations with a frequency above 0.0001, which together covered just over 98% of the repertoires. A TCS score was defined as the ratio between F50 (clonal expansion) and ExV (chaos), using BLOSUM62-based TCRdist between CDR3 peptides within each V-J. Welch's t-statistics and random forest reduced several hundred V-J features to about 12, which were used in a naive Bayes classifier (R e1071). TCRdb reworked the public reads: Q25 trimming with fastp, MiXCR clone assembly, productive beta chains retained. Each entry merges the rows of one CDR3 protein and shows their most common DNA and genes. TCRdb, rather than the study authors, made the V and J calls. This sample lists about 210,000 distinct CDR3 sequences; over 15% were detected once. Jointly, the top ten make up 50% of the sample.

Stable Graves' hyperthyroidism was defined as no progression to ophthalmopathy during 18 months of follow-up. The hyperthyroidism patients were between 18 and 65 years old and newly diagnosed, with a disease duration of less than 2 months. The study excluded patients with uncontrolled infections, other autoimmune diseases, pregnancy or lactation. Diagnoses were based on clinical symptoms, serum thyroxine and TRAb, thyroid ultrasound and orbital computed tomography. PBMCs were isolated from approximately 10 ml of fresh peripheral blood by Ficoll-Paque density gradient centrifugation. Total RNA was extracted with Trizol reagent, and quality was checked on an Agilent 2100 Bioanalyzer. This specimen comes from a study of T cells in Graves' hyperthyroidism and ophthalmopathy (dated by TCRdb to the late 2010s). For the study in its entirety: Peripheral blood samples were taken at initial diagnosis, before any treatment was given. To identify distinguishing TCR V-J signatures, a discovery cohort of about 95 patients was used, comprising under 45 with Graves' ophthalmopathy and around 57 with stable Graves' hyperthyroidism. An independent validation cohort of around 19 hyperthyroidism patients and some 15 patients who later progressed to ophthalmopathy tested prospective prediction of ophthalmopathy. The roughly 91 discovery patients were randomly divided into training and test sets at a 7:3 ratio. The study also compared thyroid tissue and blood T-cell repertoires from roughly 6 Graves' hyperthyroidism patients. Following sampling, methimazole starting at 30 mg daily was given to hyperthyroidism patients, and high-dose intravenous methylprednisolone was given to ophthalmopathy patients. TCR Vbeta CDR3 sequencing of roughly 140 peripheral blood samples (around 45 ophthalmopathy, under 80 hyperthyroidism and around 17 progressor patients) is reported in the paper. Results and caveats for the whole study, not just this receptor: Most expanded thyroid clonotypes (frequency above 0.001) were also detected in blood, a finding suggesting that blood repertoires may reflect thyroid immune responses. No statistical method was used to set the sample size in advance, and investigators knew the group allocation. In validation, the model predicted progression to ophthalmopathy with roughly 66% sensitivity and approximately 78% specificity, a median of roughly seven months before onset. A 13 V-J signature model separated ophthalmopathy from stable hyperthyroidism, with 87.88% sensitivity and about 81% specificity in cross-validation and 80%/75% in testing.

The receptor comes from a man aged 45-65 years with Graves' hyperthyroidism. Material: blood.

The DNA sequence is given as TGTGCCGGCAGCCCAGTTCTATCTGGGGCCAACGTCCTGACTTTC. Translation gives CAGSPVLSGANVLTF. Recombination linked TRBV11-2 to TRBJ2-6; no D gene is confidently identified. The CDR3 numbers 15 residues from cysteine through phenylalanine. The sequence is cut down to CDR3 DNA, 45 bases in frame from base 1. The germline V gene specifies SGHAT as CDR1 and FQNNGV as CDR2.